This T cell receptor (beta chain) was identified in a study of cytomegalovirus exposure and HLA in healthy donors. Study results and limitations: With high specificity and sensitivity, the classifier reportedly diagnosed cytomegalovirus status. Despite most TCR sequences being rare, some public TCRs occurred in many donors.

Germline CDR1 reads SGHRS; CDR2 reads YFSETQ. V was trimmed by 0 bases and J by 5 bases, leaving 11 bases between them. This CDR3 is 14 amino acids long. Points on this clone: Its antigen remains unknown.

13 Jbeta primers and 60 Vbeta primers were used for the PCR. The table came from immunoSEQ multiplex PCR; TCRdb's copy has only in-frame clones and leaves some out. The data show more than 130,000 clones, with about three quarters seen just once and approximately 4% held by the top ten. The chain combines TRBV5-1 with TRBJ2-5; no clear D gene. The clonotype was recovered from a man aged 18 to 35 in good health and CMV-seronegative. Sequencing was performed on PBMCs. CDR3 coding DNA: TGCGCCAGCAGCTTGGGGGTTGCCAGGGAGACCCAGTACTTC. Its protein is CASSLGVARETQYF.